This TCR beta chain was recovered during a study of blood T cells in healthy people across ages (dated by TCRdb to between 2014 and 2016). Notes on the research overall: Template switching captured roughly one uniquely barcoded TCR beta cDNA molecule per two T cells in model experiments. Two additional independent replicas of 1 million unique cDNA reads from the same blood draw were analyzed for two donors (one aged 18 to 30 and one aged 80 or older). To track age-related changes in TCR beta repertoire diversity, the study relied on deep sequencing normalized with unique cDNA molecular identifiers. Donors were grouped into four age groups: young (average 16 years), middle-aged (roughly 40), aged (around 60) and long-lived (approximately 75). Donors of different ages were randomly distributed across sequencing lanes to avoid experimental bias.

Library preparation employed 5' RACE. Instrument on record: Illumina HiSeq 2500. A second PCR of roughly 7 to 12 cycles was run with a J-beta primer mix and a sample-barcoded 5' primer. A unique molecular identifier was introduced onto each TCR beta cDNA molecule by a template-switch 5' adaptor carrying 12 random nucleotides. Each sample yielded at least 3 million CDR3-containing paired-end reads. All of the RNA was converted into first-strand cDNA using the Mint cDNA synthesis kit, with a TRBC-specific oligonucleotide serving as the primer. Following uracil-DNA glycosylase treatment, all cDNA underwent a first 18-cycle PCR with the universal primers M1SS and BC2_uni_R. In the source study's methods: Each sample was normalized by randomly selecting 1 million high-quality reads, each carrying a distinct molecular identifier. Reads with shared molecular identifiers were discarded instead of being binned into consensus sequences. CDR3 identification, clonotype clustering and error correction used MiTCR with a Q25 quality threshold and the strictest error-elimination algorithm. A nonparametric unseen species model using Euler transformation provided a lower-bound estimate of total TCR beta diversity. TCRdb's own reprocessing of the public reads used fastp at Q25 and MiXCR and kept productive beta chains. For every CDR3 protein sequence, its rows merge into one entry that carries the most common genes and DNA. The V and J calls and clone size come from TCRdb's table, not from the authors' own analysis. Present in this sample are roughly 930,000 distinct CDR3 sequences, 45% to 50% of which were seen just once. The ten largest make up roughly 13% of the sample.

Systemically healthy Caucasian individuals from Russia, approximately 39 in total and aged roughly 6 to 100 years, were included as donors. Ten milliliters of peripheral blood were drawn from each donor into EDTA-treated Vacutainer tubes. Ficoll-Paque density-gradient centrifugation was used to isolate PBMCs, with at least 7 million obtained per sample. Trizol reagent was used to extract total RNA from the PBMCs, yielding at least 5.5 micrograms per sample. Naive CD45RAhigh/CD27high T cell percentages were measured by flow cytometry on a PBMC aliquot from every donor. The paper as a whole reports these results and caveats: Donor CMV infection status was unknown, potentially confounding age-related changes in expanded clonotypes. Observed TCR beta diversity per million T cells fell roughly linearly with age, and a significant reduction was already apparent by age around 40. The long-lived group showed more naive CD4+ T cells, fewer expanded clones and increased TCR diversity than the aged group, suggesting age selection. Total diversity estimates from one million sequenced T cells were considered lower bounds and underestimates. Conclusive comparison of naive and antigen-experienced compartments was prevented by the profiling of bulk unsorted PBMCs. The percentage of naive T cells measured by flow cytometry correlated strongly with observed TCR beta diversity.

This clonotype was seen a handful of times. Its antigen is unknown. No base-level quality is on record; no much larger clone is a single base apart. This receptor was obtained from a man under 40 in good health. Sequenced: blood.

The encoded CDR3 is CASTPQTSGGESYNEQFF. The nucleotide sequence is given as TGTGCCAGCACTCCGCAGACTAGCGGGGGGGAATCCTACAATGAGCAGTTCTTC. The rearrangement joined TRBV6-1 to TRBJ2-1; 14 bases in the middle match TRBD2. Via the germline V gene, CDR1 is MNHNS and CDR2 SASEGT. V loses 7 bases at its end and J loses 1 base; junction bases beyond the gene matches: 9. The CDR3 has 18 amino acids, counting the end cysteine and phenylalanine. The retained sequence is limited to the CDR3, 54 bases, with the frame set at the first base.